The present T cell receptor beta chain was sequenced within a study of blood T cell repertoires in COVID-19. Study at large: Acute-phase and convalescent COVID-19 samples originated in the United States, Italy and Spain. T cells, B-cell-depleted T cells, or PBMCs provided the cDNA or gDNA that served as material.

CDR3 size: 17 residues. Between the trimmed V and J ends, which lost 0 bases and 7 bases, there was a span of 18 bases. Germline values: CDR1 LGHNA, CDR2 YNFKEQ. In the authors' methods: Amplification with reference gene primers provided the estimates of nucleated cell counts. Using immunoSEQ multiplex PCR, the repertoire was profiled, and TCRdb retains in-frame clones only, with some absent. For V, J and clone size, that table is used; D and trimming come from the DNA. The sample carries over 120,000 clones, approximately 89% recorded once. The sample comprised peripheral blood. This sequence originates from a human donor in a cohort sampled during active COVID-19. V usage is TRBV4-2 and J usage is TRBJ2-2, with a possible D match to TRBD2 (6 bases). The CDR3 here is CASSQDPGLTAGGELFF. CDR3 nucleotides: TGTGCCAGCAGCCAAGATCCGGGACTCACCGCGGGCGGGGAGCTGTTTTTT.